This T cell receptor (beta chain) came from a study of PD-L1 blockade in urothelial cancer. Germline CDR1 is SGHTS and CDR2 is YDEGEE. This CDR3 has 17 amino acids. Trimming cost V 0 bases and J 4 bases; bases outside gene matches: 10. Method: immunoSEQ multiplex PCR; TCRdb's copy keeps in-frame clones and lacks some. The table includes some 45,000 clones, around 88% detected once. The TCR sequence derives from an elderly man with urothelial cancer. This chain connects TRBV5-8 to TRBJ2-5, with 9 bases fitting TRBD2. The sequenced sample was PBMCs, obtained around atezolizumab (anti-PD-L1) treatment. The CDR3 here is CASSLGTVSGSGETQYF. In DNA form, the CDR3 reads TGTGCCAGCAGCTTGGGGACCGTTAGCGGGAGTGGAGAGACCCAGTACTTC.